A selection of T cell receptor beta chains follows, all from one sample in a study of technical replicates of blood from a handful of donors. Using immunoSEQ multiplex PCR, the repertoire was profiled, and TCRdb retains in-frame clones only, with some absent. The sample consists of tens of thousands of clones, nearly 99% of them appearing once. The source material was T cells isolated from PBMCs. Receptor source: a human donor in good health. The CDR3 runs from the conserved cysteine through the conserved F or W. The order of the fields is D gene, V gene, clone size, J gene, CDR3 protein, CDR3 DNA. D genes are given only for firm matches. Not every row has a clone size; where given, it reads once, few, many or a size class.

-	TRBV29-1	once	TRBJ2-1	CSVRGSSYNEQFF	TGCAGCGTGAGGGGGAGCTCCTACAATGAGCAGTTCTTC
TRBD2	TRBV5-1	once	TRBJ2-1	CASSLSGSPYNEQFF	TGCGCCAGCAGCTTGAGCGGGAGCCCCTACAATGAGCAGTTCTTC
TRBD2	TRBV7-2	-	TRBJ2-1	CASSFTSDNEQFF	TGTGCCAGCAGCTTTACTAGCGATAATGAGCAGTTCTTC
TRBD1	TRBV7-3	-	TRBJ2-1	CASSPRGTGVTNEQFF	TGTGCCAGCAGCCCTAGAGGGACAGGGGTAACCAATGAGCAGTTCTTC
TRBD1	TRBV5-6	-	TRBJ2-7	CASSYGTGPFYEQYF	TGTGCCAGCAGCTACGGGACAGGTCCTTTCTACGAGCAGTACTTC
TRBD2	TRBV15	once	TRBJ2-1	CATSEPSGRAIWQFF	TGTGCCACCAGCGAACCTAGCGGGAGGGCCATATGGCAGTTCTTC
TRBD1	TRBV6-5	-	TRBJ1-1	CASSYAGQVNTEAFF	TGTGCCAGCAGTTACGCGGGACAGGTGAACACTGAAGCTTTCTTT
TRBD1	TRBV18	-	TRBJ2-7	CASSHRDRVHEQYF	TGTGCCAGCTCACACCGGGACAGGGTACACGAGCAGTACTTC
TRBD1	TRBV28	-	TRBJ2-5	CASSLPQGEKETQYF	TGTGCCAGCAGTCTCCCTCAGGGGGAAAAAGAGACCCAGTACTTC
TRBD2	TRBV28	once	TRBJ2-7	CASSTLAGIAEQYF	TGTGCCAGCAGTACACTAGCGGGAATCGCCGAGCAGTACTTC
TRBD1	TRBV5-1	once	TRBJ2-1	CASSLSPGQGSYNEQFF	TGCGCCAGCAGCTTGTCCCCGGGACAGGGAAGTTACAATGAGCAGTTCTTC
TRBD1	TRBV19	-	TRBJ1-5	CASRTGTGGGSQPQHF	TGTGCCAGTAGAACCGGGACAGGGGGCGGGAGTCAGCCCCAGCATTTT
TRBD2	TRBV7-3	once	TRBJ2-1	CASSLLAGDEGEQFF	TGTGCCAGCAGCTTACTAGCGGGAGATGAAGGTGAGCAGTTCTTC
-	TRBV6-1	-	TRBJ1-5	CASSEENQPQHF	TGTGCCAGCAGTGAGGAGAATCAGCCCCAGCATTTT
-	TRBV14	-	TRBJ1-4	CASSQWSSGRDEKLFF	TGTGCCAGCAGCCAATGGTCTTCAGGGAGGGATGAAAAACTGTTTTTT
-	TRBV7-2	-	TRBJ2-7	CASSLVPLAYEQYF	TGTGCCAGCAGCTTAGTCCCACTAGCCTACGAGCAGTACTTC
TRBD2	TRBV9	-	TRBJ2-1	CASTPASGHQGNEQFF	TGTGCCAGCACCCCAGCTAGCGGACACCAGGGCAATGAGCAGTTCTTC
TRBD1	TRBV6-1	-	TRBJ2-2	CASSPGTGVTGELFF	TGTGCCAGCAGCCCCGGGACAGGTGTGACCGGGGAGCTGTTTTTT
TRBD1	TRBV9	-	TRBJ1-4	CASSAQGVTNEKLFF	TGTGCCAGCAGCGCACAGGGGGTGACTAATGAAAAACTGTTTTTT
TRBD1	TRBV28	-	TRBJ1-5	CASSPRQGHQPQHF	TGTGCCAGCAGCCCTCGACAGGGTCATCAGCCCCAGCATTTT
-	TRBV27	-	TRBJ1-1	CASSLAGRNTEAFF	TGTGCCAGCAGTTTGGCAGGGCGGAACACTGAAGCTTTCTTT
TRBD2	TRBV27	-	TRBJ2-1	CASRLAGTPEQFF	TGTGCCAGCAGACTAGCGGGAACTCCTGAGCAGTTCTTC
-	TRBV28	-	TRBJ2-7	CASNGYLPFSSYEQYF	TGTGCCAGCAACGGGTATCTACCGTTTAGCTCCTACGAGCAGTACTTC
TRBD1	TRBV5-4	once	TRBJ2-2	CASSNPGTGFGELFF	TGTGCCAGCAGCAATCCCGGGACAGGGTTCGGGGAGCTGTTTTTT
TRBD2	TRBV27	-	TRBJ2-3	CASSASGWKDTQYF	TGTGCCAGCAGTGCTAGCGGGTGGAAGGATACGCAGTATTTT
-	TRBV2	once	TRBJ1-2	CASSAARDYTF	TGTGCCAGCAGCGCCGCGAGAGACTACACCTTC
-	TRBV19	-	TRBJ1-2	CASTGRDNYGYTF	TGTGCCAGTACAGGGAGGGATAACTATGGCTACACCTTC
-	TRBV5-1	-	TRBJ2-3	CASSSGLQGTDTQYF	TGCGCCAGCAGCTCCGGGCTACAGGGCACAGATACGCAGTATTTT
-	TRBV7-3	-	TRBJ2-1	CASSRRPGTAGEQFF	TGTGCCAGCAGCCGCCGGCCTGGGACAGCGGGTGAGCAGTTCTTC
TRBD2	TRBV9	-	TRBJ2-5	CASSPSLAGGPETQYF	TGTGCCAGCAGCCCCTCACTAGCGGGAGGGCCAGAGACCCAGTACTTC
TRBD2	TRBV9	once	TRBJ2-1	CASSSPRSGRTTYQYNEQFF	TGTGCCAGCAGCTCCCCTCGGAGCGGGAGGACCACTTATCAGTACAATGAGCAGTTCTTC
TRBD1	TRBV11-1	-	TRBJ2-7	CASSVGGSSSYEQYF	TGTGCCAGCAGCGTAGGGGGCTCAAGCTCCTACGAGCAGTACTTC
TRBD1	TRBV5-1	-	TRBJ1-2	CASSLDRAGGSNGYTF	TGCGCCAGCAGCTTGGATCGGGCAGGGGGCAGTAATGGCTACACCTTC
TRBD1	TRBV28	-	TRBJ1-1	CASSLDRLRTEAFF	TGTGCCAGCAGTTTGGACAGGCTAAGGACTGAAGCTTTCTTT
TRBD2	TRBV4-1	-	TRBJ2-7	CASSQEDGRWGEQYF	TGCGCCAGCAGCCAAGAAGACGGGAGGTGGGGCGAGCAGTACTTC
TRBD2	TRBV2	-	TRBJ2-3	CASRVAGGQTDTQYF	TGTGCCAGCAGGGTAGCGGGAGGACAAACAGATACGCAGTATTTT
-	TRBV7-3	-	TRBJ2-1	CASSLGGFNEQFF	TGTGCCAGCAGCTTAGGAGGTTTCAATGAGCAGTTCTTC
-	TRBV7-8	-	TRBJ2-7	CASSLEAGRARQYF	TGTGCCAGCAGCTTAGAGGCGGGGCGGGCTCGGCAGTACTTC
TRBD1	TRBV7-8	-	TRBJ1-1	CASSLGQRSEAFF	TGTGCCAGCAGCCTGGGACAGAGGAGTGAAGCTTTCTTT
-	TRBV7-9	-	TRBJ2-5	CASSFIRELLETQYF	TGTGCCAGCAGCTTTATACGGGAATTGTTAGAGACCCAGTACTTC
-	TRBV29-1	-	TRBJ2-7	CSVATGGHYEQYF	TGCAGCGTGGCCACCGGGGGGCACTACGAGCAGTACTTC
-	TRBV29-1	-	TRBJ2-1	CSVEQGRGFSYNEQFF	TGCAGCGTTGAACAGGGTAGGGGGTTCTCCTACAATGAGCAGTTCTTC
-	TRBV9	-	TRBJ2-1	CASSPHRGRGYNEQFF	TGTGCCAGCAGCCCCCACCGTGGGCGGGGCTACAATGAGCAGTTCTTC
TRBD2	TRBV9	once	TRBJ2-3	CASSVAGGGYTDTQYF	TGTGCCAGCAGCGTAGCTGGGGGGGGTTACACAGATACGCAGTATTTT
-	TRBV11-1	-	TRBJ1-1	CASSLDPGFPMNTEAFF	TGTGCCAGCAGCTTAGACCCAGGGTTCCCCATGAACACTGAAGCTTTCTTT
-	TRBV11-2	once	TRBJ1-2	CASSYNWDNGYTF	TGTGCCAGCAGCTATAATTGGGACAATGGCTACACCTTC
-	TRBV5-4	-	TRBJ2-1	CASSHPDYNEQFF	TGTGCCAGCAGCCACCCAGATTACAATGAGCAGTTCTTC
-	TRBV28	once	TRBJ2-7	CASTREGTYEQYF	TGTGCCAGCACTAGAGAGGGCACTTACGAGCAGTACTTC
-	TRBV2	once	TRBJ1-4	CASSDGGRTSNEKLFF	TGTGCCAGCAGTGATGGTGGGCGTACTTCTAATGAAAAACTGTTTTTT
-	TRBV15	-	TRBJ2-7	CATSRGGEGYEQYF	TGTGCCACCAGCAGAGGAGGCGAAGGCTACGAGCAGTACTTC
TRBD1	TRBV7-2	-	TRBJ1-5	CASSLGGTGRSQPQHF	TGTGCCAGCAGCTTAGGAGGGACAGGGAGGTCCCAGCCCCAGCATTTT
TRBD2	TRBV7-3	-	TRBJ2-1	CASSLGLAGGVHEQFF	TGTGCCAGCAGCTTAGGACTAGCGGGAGGTGTTCATGAGCAGTTCTTC
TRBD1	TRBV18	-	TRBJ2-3	CASSGDSYTDTQYF	TGTGCCAGCTCAGGGGACAGCTACACAGATACGCAGTATTTT
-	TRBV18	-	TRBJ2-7	CASSPPRVDRSYEQYF	TGTGCCAGCTCACCTCCAAGGGTAGACAGATCCTACGAGCAGTACTTC
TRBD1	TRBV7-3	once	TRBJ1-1	CASSLGTAGRNTEAFF	TGTGCCAGCAGCCTCGGGACAGCCGGGAGGAACACTGAAGCTTTCTTT
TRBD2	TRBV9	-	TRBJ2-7	CASRPGLAGGPKYEQYF	TGTGCCAGCAGACCGGGACTAGCGGGAGGGCCTAAGTACGAGCAGTACTTC
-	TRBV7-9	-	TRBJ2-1	CASSVSRPDGHNEQFF	TGTGCCAGCAGCGTAAGCCGGCCGGATGGGCACAATGAGCAGTTCTTC
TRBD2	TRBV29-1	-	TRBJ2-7	CSVSSGGGYEQYF	TGCAGCGTATCAAGCGGGGGTGGCTACGAGCAGTACTTC